In its sample, the clone carrying this T cell receptor (beta chain) was seen many times. The antigen is not known. The data derive from a study of T cells in Graves' hyperthyroidism and ophthalmopathy. V was shortened by 1 base and J by 8 bases, with 20 bases between the two germline ends. There are 15 residues in the CDR3. Germline V gene lookup returns CDR1 GTSNPN and CDR2 SVGIG (reference sequence). RNA transcripts gave rise to amplified TCR beta CDR3 regions. The TCR CDR3 was amplified in a first-round RT-PCR using the HTBI primer set. From the multiplex PCR reads, TCRdb called clonotypes with MiXCR, one entry per CDR3 protein. The sample includes about 600,000 distinct CDR3 sequences, 15% to 20% seen only once; the top ten take approximately 3.5%. The study's findings and limits: Most thyroid clonotypes that were expanded above 0.001 also turned up in blood. Ophthalmopathy cases were set apart from stable hyperthyroidism by a 13 V-J model.

Ophthalmopathy in the patients scored at least 3 on Clinical Activity Score and at least 4 on NOSPECS grade, lasting under 3 months. Diagnostic assessment was based on clinical symptoms, serum thyroxine and TRAb, thyroid ultrasound and orbital computed tomography. This chain uses TRBV30 with TRBJ1-1; D might be TRBD1 (6 bases). Material for sequencing was blood. This sequence originates from a middle-aged woman with Graves' ophthalmopathy. The CDR3 coding sequence is TGTGCCTGGAGTGAAAACTCTAACAGGGTGGTGGAAGCTTTCTTT. It codes for CAWSENSNRVVEAFF.